These T cell receptor beta chains were read from a single sample in a study of shared clonotypes between healthy human individuals. Here immunoSEQ multiplex PCR was the method, and the copy in TCRdb shows in-frame clones only, minus some. The profile covers roughly 550,000 clones, with around 95% appearing a single time and 0.1% to 0.11% taken by the ten largest. Sequencing input: naive CD8+ T cells sorted from blood. The origin of the receptors is a woman aged 25 to 45 in good health. The CDR3 runs from the conserved cysteine through the conserved F or W. D genes are given only for firm matches. Some rows have no size entry. The others give once, few or many, or a class for an expanded clone.

d_call	clone_size	v_call	j_call	cdr3_nt	cdr3_aa
-	-	TRBV5-4	TRBJ2-3	TGTGCCAGCAGCTTGGGACTCACCACAGATACGCAGTATTTT	CASSLGLTTDTQYF
-	-	TRBV5-4	TRBJ2-1	TGTGCCAGCAGCTTGGTCGGCGGGGTAGAGCAGTTCTTC	CASSLVGGVEQFF
-	-	TRBV9	TRBJ2-1	TGTGCCAGCAGCGTAGATGGAGGATACAATGAGCAGTTCTTC	CASSVDGGYNEQFF
TRBD1	-	TRBV5-4	TRBJ2-2	TGTGCCAGCAGCAGTCCTAACAGGGGAACCGGGGAGCTGTTTTTT	CASSSPNRGTGELFF
-	-	TRBV28	TRBJ2-1	TGTGCCAGCAGGATACAGGGTTCCTACAATGAGCAGTTCTTC	CASRIQGSYNEQFF
TRBD1	-	TRBV30	TRBJ2-2	TGTGCCTGCGGGACAGGTATCACCGGGGAGCTGTTTTTT	CACGTGITGELFF
TRBD2	-	TRBV2	TRBJ2-2	TGTGCCAGCGGTTCGACTAGCGGGAGGTACACCGGGGAGCTGTTTTTT	CASGSTSGRYTGELFF
-	-	TRBV7-9	TRBJ1-1	TGTGCCAGCAGCTTAGGAGGGGTCACTGAAGCTTTCTTT	CASSLGGVTEAFF
-	-	TRBV27	TRBJ2-7	TGTGCCAGCAGTCTAAAATGGGGCTTCCTCACCTACGAGCAGTACTTC	CASSLKWGFLTYEQYF
-	-	TRBV28	TRBJ2-3	TGTGCCAGCAGTTTTTCCGGCACAGATACGCAGTATTTT	CASSFSGTDTQYF
-	-	TRBV28	TRBJ1-5	TGTGCCAGCAGTTTGTATCGGGGATACAGCAATCAGCCCCAGCATTTT	CASSLYRGYSNQPQHF
-	-	TRBV6-5	TRBJ2-7	TGTGCCAGCAGTTACTCTTTCCTTGCCTACGAGCAGTACTTC	CASSYSFLAYEQYF
-	-	TRBV6-1	TRBJ2-2	TGTGCCAGCAGTCAGGGGATGAACACCGGGGAGCTGTTTTTT	CASSQGMNTGELFF
-	-	TRBV29-1	TRBJ2-7	TGCAGCGTTGAAGGAGGGGGGATCTCTGGGGAGCAGTACTTC	CSVEGGGISGEQYF
-	-	TRBV28	TRBJ1-5	TGTGCCAGCAGTTTTTTGGGTGGCAATCAGCCCCAGCATTTT	CASSFLGGNQPQHF
-	-	TRBV6-8	TRBJ1-3	TGTGCCAGCAGTTACTCCTCCCGCCCGTGCAGCCGCTCTGGAAACACCATATATTTT	CASSYSSRPCSRSGNTIYF
-	-	TRBV7-9	TRBJ2-5	TGTGCCAGCAGCGTTGGCGGAGAGACCCAGTACTTC	CASSVGGETQYF
-	-	TRBV2	TRBJ2-2	TGTGCCAGCAGTGAAGCGCAGGACAACACCGGGGAGCTGTTTTTT	CASSEAQDNTGELFF
-	once	TRBV19	TRBJ2-5	TGTGCCAGTAGTATTGGAGGTATAGGCCTAACACCTCAAGAGACCCAGTACTTC	CASSIGGIGLTPQETQYF
-	-	TRBV11-2	TRBJ2-5	TGTGCCAGCAGGTCCCCCGGGTACCAAGAGACCCAGTACTTC	CASRSPGYQETQYF
TRBD1	once	TRBV6-5	TRBJ2-7	TGTGCCAGCAGTTACGGACAGGGCCTCTCCTACGAGCAGTACTTC	CASSYGQGLSYEQYF
TRBD2	-	TRBV27	TRBJ2-1	TGTGCCAGCAGTTTACGGCCCGGGGCTAGCGGACCCCTCGATGAGCAGTTCTTC	CASSLRPGASGPLDEQFF
TRBD1	-	TRBV28	TRBJ1-1	TGTGCCAGCAGCACGGACAGGGAACTTATGAACACTGAAGCTTTCTTT	CASSTDRELMNTEAFF
-	-	TRBV19	TRBJ1-1	TGTGCCAGTTGGGACACCGACACTGAAGCTTTCTTT	CASWDTDTEAFF
TRBD2	-	TRBV7-9	TRBJ2-7	TGTGCCAGCAGCATGAAAGGAGCGGGAGTCAGCTCCTACGAGCAGTACTTC	CASSMKGAGVSSYEQYF
-	-	TRBV4-2	TRBJ2-1	TGTGCCAGCAGCCAGGCAGGGAACAATGAGCAGTTCTTC	CASSQAGNNEQFF
-	-	TRBV19	TRBJ1-1	TGTGCCAGTAGTATTTCCAGCTACACTGAAGCTTTCTTT	CASSISSYTEAFF
TRBD1	-	TRBV25-1	TRBJ2-7	TGTGCCAGCAGCCAGCCTCATGTGGGGACAGACGAGCAGTACTTC	CASSQPHVGTDEQYF
TRBD2	-	TRBV14	TRBJ2-3	TGTGCCAGCAGCCCCGTGGCGGGAGGTTCAGATACGCAGTATTTT	CASSPVAGGSDTQYF
-	-	TRBV6-5	TRBJ2-5	TGTGCCAGCAGCTACGACAGAGAAGAGACCCAGTACTTC	CASSYDREETQYF
-	once	TRBV19	TRBJ2-7	TGTGCCAGTAGTATGGGCCCCTCCTACGAGCAGTACTTC	CASSMGPSYEQYF
-	-	TRBV14	TRBJ1-2	TGTGCCAGCCCGGGGCCTGGCTACACCTTC	CASPGPGYTF
TRBD2	-	TRBV6-5	TRBJ2-4	TGTGCCAGCAGTTACCTGGGACTAGGAGGACACATTCAGTACTTC	CASSYLGLGGHIQYF
-	-	TRBV28	TRBJ2-3	TGTGCCAGCACCCTCACGGGGCAGATCACAGATACGCAGTATTTT	CASTLTGQITDTQYF
TRBD1	once	TRBV29-1	TRBJ1-1	TGCAGCGTTGGGGGGGGACAGGGTGGCGCTTTCTTT	CSVGGGQGGAFF
-	-	TRBV28	TRBJ1-5	TGTGCCAGCAGCCGCCCGCAGGGGATCGGGTATAGCAATCAGCCCCAGCATTTT	CASSRPQGIGYSNQPQHF
-	-	TRBV28	TRBJ1-4	TGTGCCAGCAATGGAGGGGCGCGGGTAGTTCGGGAAAAACTGTTTTTT	CASNGGARVVREKLFF
TRBD1	once	TRBV9	TRBJ1-2	TGTGCCAGCAGCGACCATAGGACAGGGGAAGGCTACACCTTC	CASSDHRTGEGYTF
TRBD1	-	TRBV7-9	TRBJ1-2	TGTGCCAGCGCAGGGGGCCGGGGCTACACCTTC	CASAGGRGYTF
TRBD1	-	TRBV6-6	TRBJ2-5	TGTGCCAGCACCGGACAGGGGAGCCCAGGGGGAGAGACCCAGTACTTC	CASTGQGSPGGETQYF
TRBD2	once	TRBV27	TRBJ2-1	TGTGCCAGCAGTTTATCCCCTAGCGGGAGTCGCAATGAGCAGTTCTTC	CASSLSPSGSRNEQFF
TRBD2	-	TRBV15	TRBJ2-3	TGTGCCACCAGCCTACTAGCGGGAGTTAGTGATACGCAGTATTTT	CATSLLAGVSDTQYF
TRBD2	-	TRBV5-6	TRBJ2-1	TGTGCCAGCAGCTTCACTAGCGCAGTATACAATGAGCAGTTCTTC	CASSFTSAVYNEQFF
-	-	TRBV19	TRBJ2-1	TGTGCCAGTAGTATAGCCCAACAATCCGGACTGCCGGTTAGGCAGTTCTTC	CASSIAQQSGLPVRQFF
-	-	TRBV21-1	TRBJ2-7	TGTGCCAGCAGCAAACTTGGGGACAGCGAATATATCTACGAGCAGTACTTC	CASSKLGDSEYIYEQYF
TRBD1	once	TRBV27	TRBJ1-3	TGTGCCAGCAGTTTATCTCGGACAGGGCTTAACTCTGGAAACACCATATATTTT	CASSLSRTGLNSGNTIYF
-	-	TRBV28	TRBJ2-2	TGTGCCAGCAGTCCTGTTCCCGGGGAGCGGGAGCTGTTTTTT	CASSPVPGERELFF
-	-	TRBV19	TRBJ2-2	TGTGCCAGCCAGATCGGGGTCCGGAACACCGGGGAGCTGTTTTTT	CASQIGVRNTGELFF
-	once	TRBV29-1	TRBJ1-1	TGCAGCGTTGTGTGGGGCGGAGCTTTCTTT	CSVVWGGAFF
-	-	TRBV7-3	TRBJ2-4	TGTGCCAGCAGCTTAACAGGGGCAGCCAAAAACATTCAGTACTTC	CASSLTGAAKNIQYF
-	-	TRBV11-2	TRBJ1-2	TGTGCCAGCAGCTTAGACTTGGGAGAAGGCTATGGCTACACCTTC	CASSLDLGEGYGYTF
-	-	TRBV28	TRBJ2-5	TGTGCCAGCAGTTTGCTGACAGGTTTGGAGACCCAGTACTTC	CASSLLTGLETQYF
TRBD1	-	TRBV2	TRBJ2-7	TGTGCCAGCAGTGTAGGGGCAGGGGGCTCCGAGCAGTACTTC	CASSVGAGGSEQYF
TRBD2	once	TRBV2	TRBJ2-3	TGTGCCAGCAGTGAAGGGTCTAGCGGGAGTCAAAGTACGCAGTATTTT	CASSEGSSGSQSTQYF
TRBD2	-	TRBV28	TRBJ2-3	TGTGCCAGCGATCTAGCGGGTGGCACAGATACGCAGTATTTT	CASDLAGGTDTQYF
TRBD1	-	TRBV10-2	TRBJ2-3	TGCGCCAGCAGTGAGTCGACAGGGGCCTTCACAGATACGCAGTATTTT	CASSESTGAFTDTQYF
-	once	TRBV11-2	TRBJ2-3	TGTGCCAGCAGCTTTTGGGGAGATACGCAGTATTTT	CASSFWGDTQYF
TRBD2	-	TRBV27	TRBJ2-1	TGTGCCAGCAGTTTAATAGCGGGAGAGACTTATGAGCAGTTCTTC	CASSLIAGETYEQFF